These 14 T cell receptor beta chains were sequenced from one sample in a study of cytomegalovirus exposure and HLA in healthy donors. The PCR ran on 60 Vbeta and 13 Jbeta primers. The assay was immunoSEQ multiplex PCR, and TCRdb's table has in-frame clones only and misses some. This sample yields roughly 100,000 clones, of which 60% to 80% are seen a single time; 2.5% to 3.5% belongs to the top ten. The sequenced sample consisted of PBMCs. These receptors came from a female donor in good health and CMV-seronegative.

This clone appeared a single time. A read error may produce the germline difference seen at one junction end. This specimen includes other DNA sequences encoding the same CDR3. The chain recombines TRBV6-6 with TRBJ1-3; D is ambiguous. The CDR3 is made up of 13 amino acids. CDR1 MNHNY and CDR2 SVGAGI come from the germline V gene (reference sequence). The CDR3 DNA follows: TGTGCCAGCATGGAGGTCTACGGCAACACTATATATTTT. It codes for CASMEVYGNTIYF.

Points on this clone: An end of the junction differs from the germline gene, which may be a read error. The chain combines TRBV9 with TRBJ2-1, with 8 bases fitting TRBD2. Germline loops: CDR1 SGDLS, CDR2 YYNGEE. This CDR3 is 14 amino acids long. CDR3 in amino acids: CASGVGTSIHEQFF. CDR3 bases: TGTGCCAGCGGCGTAGGGACTAGTATCCATGAGCAGTTCTTC.

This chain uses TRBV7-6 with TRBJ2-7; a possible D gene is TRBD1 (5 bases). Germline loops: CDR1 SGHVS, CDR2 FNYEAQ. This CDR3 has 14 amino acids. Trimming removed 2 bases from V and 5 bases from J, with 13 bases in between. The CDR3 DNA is TGTGCCAGCAGCTTATTTTCAGGGTCCGACGAGCAGTACTTC. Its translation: CASSLFSGSDEQYF. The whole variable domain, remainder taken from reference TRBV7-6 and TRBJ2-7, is GAGVSQSPRYKVTKRGQDVALRCDPISGHVSLYWYRQALGQGPEFLTYFNYEAQQDKSGLPNDRFSAERPEGSISTLTIQRTEQRDSAMYRCASSLFSGSDEQYFGPGTRLTVT.

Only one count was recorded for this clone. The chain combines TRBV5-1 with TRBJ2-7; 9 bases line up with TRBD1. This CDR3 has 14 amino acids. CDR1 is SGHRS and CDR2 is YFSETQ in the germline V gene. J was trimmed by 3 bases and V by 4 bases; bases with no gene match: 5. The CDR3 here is CASSPETGGYEQYF. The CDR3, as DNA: TGCGCCAGCAGCCCCGAGACAGGGGGCTACGAGCAGTACTTC.

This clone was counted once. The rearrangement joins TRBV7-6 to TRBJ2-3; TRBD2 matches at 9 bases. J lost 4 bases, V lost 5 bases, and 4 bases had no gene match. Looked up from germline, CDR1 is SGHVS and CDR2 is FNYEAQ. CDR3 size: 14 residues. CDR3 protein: CASSTGTSPDTQYF. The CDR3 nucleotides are TGTGCCAGCAGCACCGGGACTAGCCCAGATACGCAGTATTTT.

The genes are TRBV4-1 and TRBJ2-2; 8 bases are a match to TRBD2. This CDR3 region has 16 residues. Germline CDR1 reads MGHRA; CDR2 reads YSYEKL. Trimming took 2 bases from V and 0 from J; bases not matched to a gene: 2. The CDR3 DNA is TGCGCCAGCAGCCAAATGGGACTAGCGAACACCGGGGAGCTGTTTTTT. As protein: CASSQMGLANTGELFF.

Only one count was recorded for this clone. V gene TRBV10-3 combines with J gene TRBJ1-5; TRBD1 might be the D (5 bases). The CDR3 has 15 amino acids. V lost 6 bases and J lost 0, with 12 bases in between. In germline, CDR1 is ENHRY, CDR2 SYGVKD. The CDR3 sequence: CAIRPTGDSNQPQHF. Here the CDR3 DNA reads TGTGCCATCAGGCCCACAGGTGATAGCAATCAGCCCCAGCATTTT.

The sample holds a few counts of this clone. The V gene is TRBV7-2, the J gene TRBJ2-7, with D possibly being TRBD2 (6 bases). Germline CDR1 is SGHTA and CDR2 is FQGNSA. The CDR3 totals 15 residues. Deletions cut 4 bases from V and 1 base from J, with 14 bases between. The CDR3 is CASSSSIAGSYEQYF. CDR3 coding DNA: TGTGCCAGCAGCTCCTCGATTGCGGGGTCCTACGAGCAGTACTTC.

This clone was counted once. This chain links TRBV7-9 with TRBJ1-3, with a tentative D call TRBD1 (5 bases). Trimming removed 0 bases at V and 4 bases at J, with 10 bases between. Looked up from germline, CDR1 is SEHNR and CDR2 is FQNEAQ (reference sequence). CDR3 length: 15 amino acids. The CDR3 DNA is TGTGCCAGCAGCTTAGCGGCTGGGGGGGGAAACACCATATATTTT. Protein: CASSLAAGGGNTIYF.

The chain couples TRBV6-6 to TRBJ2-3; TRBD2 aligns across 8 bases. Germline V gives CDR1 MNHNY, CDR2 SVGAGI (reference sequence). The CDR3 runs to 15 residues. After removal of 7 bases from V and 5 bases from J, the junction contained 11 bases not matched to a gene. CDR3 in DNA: TGTGCCAGCAAAGCCAAGCGGGAGCACAGAGATACGCAGTATTTT. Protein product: CASKAKREHRDTQYF.

CDR3 in amino acids: CASRTGLADEQFF. The CDR3 DNA reads TGTGCCAGCAGAACCGGACTAGCTGATGAGCAGTTCTTC. The genes are TRBV5-4 and TRBJ2-1, with 8 positions matching TRBD2. The CDR3 totals 13 residues. After removal of 5 bases from V and 8 bases from J, the junction contained 6 bases not matched to a gene. Per the germline V gene, CDR1 is SGHNT and CDR2 is YYREEE (reference sequence).

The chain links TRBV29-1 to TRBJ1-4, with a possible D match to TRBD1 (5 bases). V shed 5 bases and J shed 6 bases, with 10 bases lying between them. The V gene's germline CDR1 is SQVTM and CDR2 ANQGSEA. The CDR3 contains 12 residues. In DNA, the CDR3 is TGCAGCGTTTATGGGGGGGATGAAAAACTGTTTTTT. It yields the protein CSVYGGDEKLFF.

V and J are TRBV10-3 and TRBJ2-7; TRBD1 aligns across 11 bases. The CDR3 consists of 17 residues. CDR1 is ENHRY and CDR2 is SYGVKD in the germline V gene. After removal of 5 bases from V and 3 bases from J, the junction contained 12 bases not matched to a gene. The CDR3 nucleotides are TGTGCCATCAGTCCCGAGTATGGGGACAGGGGGGTCTACGAGCAGTACTTC. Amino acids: CAISPEYGDRGVYEQYF.

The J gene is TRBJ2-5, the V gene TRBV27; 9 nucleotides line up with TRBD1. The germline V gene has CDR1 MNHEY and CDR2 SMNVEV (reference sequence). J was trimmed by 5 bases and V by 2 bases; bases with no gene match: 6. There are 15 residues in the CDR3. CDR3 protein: CASSLQQGARETQYF. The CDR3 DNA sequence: TGTGCCAGCAGTTTACAACAGGGGGCTCGGGAGACCCAGTACTTC.